These 21 T cell receptor beta chains were all obtained from the same sample, sequenced in a study of shared clonotypes between healthy human individuals. Profiled with immunoSEQ multiplex PCR; TCRdb holds only in-frame clones, not every one. This table has about 2 million clones, roughly 96% appearing once. The source material was naive CD4+ T cells sorted from blood. Subset specified: CD45RA+ positively selected. Source of these receptors: a young man in good health.

The rearrangement links TRBV5-4 to TRBJ2-7; 10 bases are a match to TRBD1. Trimming at V came to 2 bases and at J to 2 bases, leaving 10 bases not matched to a gene. The CDR3 totals 17 residues. The germline V gene encodes CDR1 SGHNT and CDR2 YYREEE (reference sequence). Written as DNA, the CDR3 is TGTGCCAGCAGCTTTTCGACCGGGACAGGGGTGCCCTACGAGCAGTACTTC. Its protein is CASSFSTGTGVPYEQYF.

V is TRBV11-1 and J is TRBJ2-7; 8 bases are a match to TRBD2. Germline CDR1 is SGHAT and CDR2 is FQDESV (reference sequence). There are 16 residues in the CDR3. The V segment lost 1 base and the J segment 1 base; nucleotides outside the gene matches: 6. As DNA, the CDR3 is TGTGCCAGCAGCTTAGTGGTTGGGACTAGTTCCTACGAGCAGTACTTC. It is translated as CASSLVVGTSSYEQYF.

The chain couples TRBV19 to TRBJ1-2; tentatively, D is TRBD1 (5 bases). Germline CDR1 is LNHDA and CDR2 is SQIVND (reference sequence). The CDR3 is 13 residues long. Trimming stripped 0 bases from V and 3 bases from J, with 5 bases between. The CDR3 region has the DNA TGTGCCAGTAGTATAGAGGGGGACTATGGCTACACCTTC. Translating it yields CASSIEGDYGYTF.

The V call is TRBV2, the J call TRBJ2-1, with 7 nucleotides matching TRBD2. V shed 4 bases, J shed 9 bases, and the junction held 9 bases outside the gene matches. This CDR3 spans 14 amino acids. CDR1 SNHLY and CDR2 FYNNEI come from the germline V gene. DNA for the CDR3: TGTGCCAGCAGTGCGCGGGAGACAGTTGGTGAGCAGTTCTTC. It codes for CASSARETVGEQFF.

This chain uses TRBV18 with TRBJ2-1, with 11 nucleotides matching TRBD2. The V gene's germline CDR1 is KGHSH and CDR2 LQKENI. There are 14 residues in the CDR3. With 10 bases clipped from V and 5 bases from J, the junction kept 7 bases outside the gene matches. The chain's CDR3 is CATPPTSGDNEQFF. Written as DNA, the CDR3 is TGTGCCACCCCGCCGACTAGCGGGGACAATGAGCAGTTCTTC.

The chain combines TRBV28 with TRBJ1-3, with D possibly being TRBD1 (6 bases). The length of the CDR3 is 15 residues. The V and J ends lost 1 base and 7 bases respectively, with 14 bases between them. In germline, CDR1 is MDHEN, CDR2 SYDVKM. The CDR3: CASSLSWGASNTIYF. The CDR3 nucleotides are TGTGCCAGCAGTTTATCGTGGGGGGCTTCGAACACCATATATTTT.

The chain recombines TRBV10-1 with TRBJ2-7, with 8 nucleotides matching TRBD1. The trim removed 5 bases at V and 7 bases at J, leaving 10 bases unmatched. The CDR3 length is 14 residues. CDR1 and CDR2 from the germline V gene are WNHNN and SYGVQD (reference sequence). The DNA of the CDR3 is TGCGCCAGCAGTAAAGGACAGGGAACGGGGGAGCAGTACTTC. This sequence encodes CASSKGQGTGEQYF.

J is TRBJ1-2 and V is TRBV5-6, with 9 positions matching TRBD1. Germline CDR1 SGHDT, CDR2 YYEEEE. The CDR3 runs 15 residues. V was clipped by 4 bases and J by 7 bases; unmatched bases: 11. CDR3 in DNA: TGTGCCAGCAGCGGACGACAGGGGGACCTCTTTGGCTACACCTTC. Protein product: CASSGRQGDLFGYTF.

The chain carries TRBV5-3 and TRBJ1-1; TRBD1 aligns across 8 bases. TRBV5-3 is an open reading frame whose function is uncertain. This CDR3 has 14 amino acids. V lost 6 bases, J lost 1 base, and 5 bases stayed unmatched. The CDR3 DNA reads as TGTGCCAGAACCCAGGGGGCCCCGAACACTGAAGCTTTCTTT. This translates into CARTQGAPNTEAFF.

V usage is TRBV4-1 and J usage is TRBJ2-7; D ambiguous. V was clipped by 2 bases and J by 1 base, with 12 bases between them. This CDR3 has 15 amino acids. Germline-derived CDR1 and CDR2 are MGHRA and YSYEKL. The CDR3 sequence: CASSQMALPSYEQYF. The CDR3 coding sequence is TGCGCCAGCAGCCAAATGGCCCTCCCATCCTACGAGCAGTACTTC.

The V gene is TRBV7-2, the J gene TRBJ2-7; 8 nucleotides align to TRBD1. The trim removed 5 bases at V and 5 bases at J, leaving 8 bases unmatched. Germline values: CDR1 SGHTA, CDR2 FQGNSA. This CDR3 is built from 14 residues. Written as DNA, the CDR3 is TGTGCCAGCAGCGCCCGGGACAGGCTCCACGAGCAGTACTTC. This translates into CASSARDRLHEQYF.

CDR3 residues: CASSPDPGPRTYEQYF. The CDR3 DNA is TGTGCCAGCAGCCCAGACCCCGGGCCCCGAACCTACGAGCAGTACTTC. The V gene is TRBV5-4, the J gene TRBJ2-7; D not resolved. The CDR3 has 16 residues. Trimming removed 4 bases at V and 2 bases at J, with 19 bases between. CDR1 is SGHNT, CDR2 YYREEE, per germline (reference sequence). Full variable domain (outside the CDR3, taken from reference TRBV5-4 and TRBJ2-7): ETGVTQSPTHLIKTRGQQVTLRCSSQSGHNTVSWYQQALGQGPQFIFQYYREEENGRGNFPPRFSGLQFPNYSSELNVNALELDDSALYLCASSPDPGPRTYEQYFGPGTRLTVT.

About this clone itself: The sample holds other DNA sequences that translate to the same CDR3. CDR3 loop: CASSFGLNTGELFF. The CDR3, as DNA: TGTGCCAGCAGCTTCGGCCTGAACACCGGGGAGCTGTTTTTT. The chain employs TRBV11-3 and TRBJ2-2; D unresolved. This CDR3 has 14 amino acids. Germline V gene lookup returns CDR1 SGHNT and CDR2 YENEEA. V was cut by 3 bases and J by 1 base, with 6 bases left in between.

This clone came up once. At one end the junction does not follow the germline gene, possibly because of a read error. This chain links TRBV5-6 with TRBJ2-1; 14 nucleotides align to TRBD2. From germline, CDR1 is SGHDT and CDR2 YYEEEE. The CDR3 is made up of 12 amino acids. CDR3 in amino acids: CASSWGTSGGIF. DNA for the CDR3: TGTGCCAGCAGCTGGGGGACTAGCGGGGGCATCTTC.

The V call is TRBV5-4, the J call TRBJ2-1; 8 bases fit TRBD2. Germline CDR1 and CDR2: SGHNT and YYREEE (reference sequence). The trim removed 4 bases at V and 3 bases at J, leaving 6 bases unmatched. This CDR3 is 15 amino acids long. CDR3 nucleotides: TGTGCCAGCAGCCGGAGCGGGGGCGACTACAATGAGCAGTTCTTC. Protein: CASSRSGGDYNEQFF.

This sequence joins TRBV2 and TRBJ1-1; the D is unclear. Germline V lookup: CDR1 SNHLY, CDR2 FYNNEI. The ends were cut back, 2 bases at V and 8 bases at J, with 12 bases in the middle. The CDR3 runs 13 residues. The CDR3 DNA reads TGTGCCAGCAGTGAAAGCTTTCAGAGGGAAGCTTTCTTT. This encodes CASSESFQREAFF.

J is TRBJ2-7 and V is TRBV27; perhaps TRBD1 as D (5 bases). CDR1 MNHEY and CDR2 SMNVEV come from the germline V gene (reference sequence). Trimming took 6 bases from V and 7 from J, leaving 13 bases between them. The CDR3 is 12 residues long. The CDR3 bases are TGTGCCAGCAGAAAACACCAGGGTGAGCAGTACTTC. Encoded protein: CASRKHQGEQYF.

The V call is TRBV28, the J call TRBJ1-2; D is ambiguous. Per the germline V gene, CDR1 is MDHEN and CDR2 is SYDVKM. This CDR3 comprises 12 residues. CDR3 sequence reads: CATGWILFGYTF. CDR3 DNA sequence: TGTGCTACGGGCTGGATCCTATTTGGCTACACCTTC.

The V gene is TRBV29-1, the J gene TRBJ1-1; 7 positions agree with TRBD1. The germline V gene has CDR1 SQVTM and CDR2 ANQGSEA. Losses at the gene ends were 6 bases for V and 1 base for J; bases not matched to a gene: 8. The CDR3 length is 14 residues. CDR3 sequence (DNA): TGCAGCGTCCTCCCCGGGACAGCGAACACTGAAGCTTTCTTT. It is translated as CSVLPGTANTEAFF. Looking up the rest from reference TRBV29-1 and TRBJ1-1 gives the full variable domain: SAVISQKPSRDICQRGTSLTIQCQVDSQVTMMFWYRQQPGQSLTLIATANQGSEATYESGFVIDKFPISRPNLTFSTLTVSNMSPEDSSIYLCSVLPGTANTEAFFGQGTRLTVV.

With respect to this clone: Distinct nucleotide sequences in the sample also encode this CDR3. The V gene is TRBV6-5, the J gene TRBJ2-7, with no clear D. V lost 5 bases and J lost 0, with 8 bases in between. The CDR3 spans 13 residues. Germline V gene data show CDR1 as MNHEY and CDR2 as SVGAGI. The chain's CDR3 is CASSRGDSYEQYF. The CDR3 nucleotides are TGTGCCAGCAGTCGCGGAGACTCCTACGAGCAGTACTTC.

The chain combines TRBV19 with TRBJ1-2, with 8 bases identical to TRBD1. CDR1 and CDR2 (germline): LNHDA, SQIVND (reference sequence). The CDR3 covers 16 residues. Germline trimming cut 1 base from V and 4 bases from J; bases unmatched to any gene: 8. CDR3 loop: CASSIGGTGHSYGYTF. The CDR3 DNA reads as TGTGCCAGTAGTATAGGCGGGACAGGACATTCCTATGGCTACACCTTC.